The 32 T cell receptor beta chains given below trace back to one sample, sequenced in a study of blood T cell repertoires in COVID-19. TCRdb keeps only in-frame clones here, not all; method: immunoSEQ multiplex PCR. In the table there are approximately 300,000 clones, 75% to 90% of which are singletons. The sequenced sample was peripheral blood. The receptors were sampled from a man aged 18 to 29 with active or convalescent COVID-19.

Only one count was recorded for this clone. The chain is built from TRBV2 and TRBJ1-6; the D is unclear. This CDR3 contains 15 residues. Trimming pared 7 bases from V and 5 bases from J, leaving 15 bases between. Germline CDR1 SNHLY, CDR2 FYNNEI. The CDR3 sequence is CASTGLAHNNSPLHF. The CDR3 DNA is TGTGCCAGCACAGGATTGGCCCATAATAATTCACCCCTCCACTTT.

The chain employs TRBV11-3 and TRBJ2-1; 7 bases match TRBD2. This CDR3 has 12 amino acids. Trimming cost V 5 bases and J 9 bases; bases outside gene matches: 4. Germline lookup yields CDR1 SGHNT and CDR2 YENEEA. In DNA, the CDR3 is TGTGCCAGCAGCCTCAAGCGGGGTGAGCAGTTCTTC. Protein product: CASSLKRGEQFF.

This chain joins TRBV28 and TRBJ2-7; TRBD2 agrees at 8 bases. CDR3 length: 15 residues. V gave up 6 bases and J gave up 3 bases; unmatched junction bases: 10. Germline CDR1 MDHEN, CDR2 SYDVKM. The CDR3 here is CASRAWTGGIYEQYF. The CDR3 region has the DNA TGTGCCAGCAGGGCCTGGACGGGAGGGATCTACGAGCAGTACTTC.

This chain joins TRBV12-5 and TRBJ2-1; D is ambiguous. V lost 1 base, J lost 3 bases, and 13 bases lay in between. The CDR3 is 16 amino acids. CDR1 is LGHNT, CDR2 FRNRAP, per germline. CDR3 loop: CASGLGAYGSYNEQFF. For the CDR3, the DNA is TGTGCTAGTGGTTTGGGGGCCTATGGTAGCTACAATGAGCAGTTCTTC.

This clone was observed a handful of times. This sequence joins TRBV19 and TRBJ2-3; 10 bases agree with TRBD1. CDR3 length: 21 amino acids. The junction had 23 bases not matched to a gene; V was cut back by 4 bases and J by 4 bases. Germline CDR1 reads LNHDA; CDR2 reads SQIVND (reference sequence). The CDR3: CASSTNGGTGENLRGADTQYF. The CDR3 coding sequence is TGTGCCAGTAGTACAAACGGAGGGACAGGGGAGAATCTCCGGGGCGCAGATACGCAGTATTTT.

The rearrangement uses TRBV7-2 and TRBJ2-7; a possible D gene is TRBD1 (6 bases). The germline V and J ends were trimmed by 3 bases and 2 bases, with 14 bases remaining between them. Germline V gene sequence: CDR1 SGHTA, CDR2 FQGNSA. The CDR3 has 15 residues. In DNA, the CDR3 is TGTGCCAGCAGCTTGCAAGGGACATTCCCCTACGAGCAGTACTTC. Encoded protein: CASSLQGTFPYEQYF.

CDR3 DNA: TGTGCCAGCAGCTTAACTGGATCTGCCAGGGCTCGCTCCTACAATGAGCAGTTCTTC. Amino acid sequence: CASSLTGSARARSYNEQFF. The chain is built from TRBV7-3 and TRBJ2-1; the D gene is possibly TRBD1 (5 bases). V lost 0 bases to trimming and J lost 0 bases, with 18 bases between them. The CDR3 runs 19 residues. Germline V gene data show CDR1 as SGHTA and CDR2 as FQGTGA. The full variable domain, with the rest looked up from reference TRBV7-3 and TRBJ2-1, is GAGVSQTPSNKVTEKGKYVELRCDPISGHTALYWYRQSLGQGPEFLIYFQGTGAADDSGLPNDRFFAVRPEGSVSTLKIQRTERGDSAVYLCASSLTGSARARSYNEQFFGPGTRLTVL.

CDR3 nucleotides: TGTGCCAGTAGTGGGACAGCGCGGTACGAGCAGTACTTC. Protein sequence: CASSGTARYEQYF. V gene TRBV19 combines with J gene TRBJ2-7; 7 bases are shared with TRBD1. Germline V gene lookup returns CDR1 LNHDA and CDR2 SQIVND (reference sequence). This CDR3 has 13 residues. Germline trimming cut 5 bases from V and 4 bases from J; bases unmatched to any gene: 5.

CDR3 coding DNA: TGTGCCAGCAGCACAAGAAGAAAAGGGACTAGCGGGGGTTACGAGCAGTACTTC. This gives the protein CASSTRRKGTSGGYEQYF. V and J are TRBV7-9 and TRBJ2-7, with 14 positions matching TRBD2. J was trimmed by 4 bases and V by 5 bases; bases with no gene match: 13. Germline V gene sequence: CDR1 SEHNR, CDR2 FQNEAQ (reference sequence). The CDR3 length is 18 residues.

The V and J genes are TRBV3-1 (or the pseudogene TRBV3-2) and TRBJ2-3, with D maybe TRBD1 (7 bases). Germline V gene lookup returns CDR1 LGHDT and CDR2 YNNKEL (reference sequence). CDR3 length: 14 residues. Trimming pared 2 bases from V and 11 bases from J, leaving 17 bases between. This CDR3 is CASSQLGSGGKQYF. CDR3 DNA: TGTGCCAGCAGCCAATTGGGTTCAGGGGGGAAGCAGTATTTT.

This clone was picked up a small number of times. This chain uses TRBV11-2 with TRBJ2-1; 9 bases agree with TRBD2. The germline V gene encodes CDR1 SGHAT and CDR2 FQNNGV. After removal of 4 bases from V and 6 bases from J, the junction contained 7 bases not matched to a gene. The CDR3 length is 15 residues. CDR3: CASSSGASGVNEQFF. As DNA, the CDR3 is TGTGCCAGCAGCTCCGGGGCTAGCGGGGTCAATGAGCAGTTCTTC.

This clone was seen a handful of times. V usage is TRBV2 and J usage is TRBJ1-6; possible D gene TRBD1, 6 bases. The CDR3 is made up of 14 amino acids. Germline V gene data show CDR1 as SNHLY and CDR2 as FYNNEI. Trimming removed 1 base at V and 10 bases at J, with 11 bases between. The CDR3 nucleotides read TGTGCCAGCAGTGAAGAGGGTAGGGGGTCACCCCTCCACTTT. Residues: CASSEEGRGSPLHF.

The V gene is TRBV28, the J gene TRBJ2-1; 7 bases are a match to TRBD2. The CDR3 is made up of 17 amino acids. After removal of 4 bases from V and 8 bases from J, the junction contained 17 bases not matched to a gene. Germline values: CDR1 MDHEN, CDR2 SYDVKM. The CDR3 here is CASSWRLPSGPIDEQFF. The DNA for the CDR3 is TGTGCCAGCAGTTGGCGACTTCCTAGCGGACCTATCGATGAGCAGTTCTTC.

The CDR3: CASKPSPGGTEAFF. CDR3 DNA: TGTGCCAGTAAACCCTCCCCGGGGGGGACTGAAGCTTTCTTT. The V and J genes are TRBV19 and TRBJ1-1; the D gene is possibly TRBD1 (5 bases). Germline V gives CDR1 LNHDA, CDR2 SQIVND (reference sequence). CDR3 size: 14 residues. With 7 bases removed from V and 5 bases from J, the gap between germline ends came to 17 bases.

V is TRBV5-1 and J is TRBJ1-3; D remains unclear. V was clipped by 0 bases and J by 1 base, with 8 bases between them. The CDR3 consists of 15 residues. From germline, CDR1 is SGHRS and CDR2 YFSETQ. CDR3 sequence: CASSLDGLSGNTIYF. DNA of the CDR3: TGCGCCAGCAGCTTGGATGGGCTTTCTGGAAACACCATATATTTT.

This chain joins TRBV5-6 and TRBJ2-3, with D maybe TRBD1 (6 bases). The germline V gene has CDR1 SGHDT and CDR2 YYEEEE. The CDR3 is 14 amino acids. With 4 bases removed from V and 0 bases from J, the gap between germline ends came to 9 bases. The CDR3 region is CASSLGQSTDTQYF. CDR3 sequence (DNA): TGTGCCAGCAGCCTAGGACAGAGCACAGATACGCAGTATTTT.

V usage is TRBV14 and J usage is TRBJ1-1; D not certain. CDR3 length: 13 amino acids. CDR1 SGHDN and CDR2 FVKESK come from the germline V gene. Trimming shortened V by 4 bases and J by 0 bases, and 6 bases separated the two germline ends. In DNA form, the CDR3 reads TGTGCCAGCAGCCTCCAGATGAACACTGAAGCTTTCTTT. Translating gives CASSLQMNTEAFF.

The chain is built from TRBV2 and TRBJ2-7, with D perhaps matching TRBD2 (5 bases). V lost 7 bases and J lost 2, with 15 bases in between. CDR3 size: 14 residues. The germline gives CDR1 SNHLY, CDR2 FYNNEI. CDR3 in amino acids: CASMEATGTYEQYF. CDR3 nucleotides: TGTGCCAGCATGGAAGCGACCGGGACCTACGAGCAGTACTTC.

The V call is TRBV20-1, the J call TRBJ1-2; 7 bases agree with TRBD1. This CDR3 spans 11 amino acids. CDR1 is DFQATT, CDR2 SNEGSKA, per germline (reference sequence). The CDR3 reads CNHDRDVGYTF. In DNA, the CDR3 is TGCAACCACGACAGGGATGTTGGCTACACCTTC.

The V gene is TRBV9, the J gene TRBJ1-2; D uncertain. Trimming cost V 0 bases and J 6 bases, with 9 bases left between them. This CDR3 spans 13 amino acids. CDR1 SGDLS and CDR2 YYNGEE come from the germline V gene. DNA for the CDR3: TGTGCCAGCAGCGTAGCTGGTCGGGATGGCTACACCTTC. Amino acid sequence: CASSVAGRDGYTF.

The chain combines TRBV6-5 with TRBJ1-1; unclear D gene. V was pared by 6 bases and J by 0 bases, with 14 bases between. Germline CDR1 reads MNHEY; CDR2 reads SVGAGI. This CDR3 has 15 residues. CDR3: CASSATLGVNTEAFF. CDR3 DNA: TGTGCCAGCAGCGCTACCCTTGGAGTGAACACTGAAGCTTTCTTT.

This clone turned up a few times. This chain uses TRBV6-5 with TRBJ1-6; 8 nucleotides line up with TRBD1. Germline assignment: CDR1 MNHEY and CDR2 SVGAGI. Unmatched junction bases numbered 10, after V lost 6 bases and J lost 12 bases. The CDR3 runs to 14 residues. CDR3 protein: CASSPDRGFGPLHF. In DNA, the CDR3 is TGTGCCAGCAGCCCCGACAGGGGTTTTGGACCCCTCCACTTT.

This clone came up once. The J gene is TRBJ1-4, the V gene TRBV2, with 9 bases matching TRBD1. The CDR3 covers 17 residues. Germline V gene sequence: CDR1 SNHLY, CDR2 FYNNEI. The J segment lost 0 bases and the V segment lost 1 base, leaving 3 bases of the junction unmatched. In nucleotides, the CDR3 is TGTGCCAGCAGTGAAGAGGGACAGGGCACAACTAATGAAAAACTGTTTTTT. Its protein product is CASSEEGQGTTNEKLFF. The variable domain in full, with the rest retrieved from reference TRBV2 and TRBJ1-4, is EPEVTQTPSHQVTQMGQEVILRCVPISNHLYFYWYRQILGQKVEFLVSFYNNEISEKSEIFDDQFSVERPDGSNFTLKIRSTKLEDSAMYFCASSEEGQGTTNEKLFFGSGTQLSVL.

V gene TRBV20-1 combines with J gene TRBJ1-2; no definite D call. Trimming shortened V by 4 bases and J by 6 bases, and 9 bases separated the two germline ends. Germline CDR1 and CDR2: DFQATT and SNEGSKA (reference sequence). The CDR3 has 11 amino acids. CDR3 nucleotide sequence: TGCAGTGCTACGGGTCCTAATGGCTACACCTTC. It translates to CSATGPNGYTF.

V usage is TRBV10-2 and J usage is TRBJ2-7; TRBD2 agrees at 9 bases. The ends lost 2 bases at V and 3 bases at J; junction bases unmatched: 8. Germline CDR1 reads WSHSY; CDR2 reads SAAADI. There are 16 residues in the CDR3. The CDR3 reads CASSEGLAGRIYEQYF. CDR3 coding DNA: TGCGCCAGCAGTGAGGGTCTAGCGGGGCGAATCTACGAGCAGTACTTC.

The chain links TRBV5-8 to TRBJ2-2; 12 bases are shared with TRBD2. Trimming at V came to 0 bases and at J to 4 bases, leaving 4 bases not matched to a gene. This CDR3 comprises 17 residues. In germline, CDR1 is SGHTS, CDR2 YDEGEE. The CDR3 loop reads CASSLELAGGLTGELFF. In nucleotides, the CDR3 is TGTGCCAGCAGCTTGGAACTAGCGGGGGGCCTCACCGGGGAGCTGTTTTTT. Using reference TRBV5-8 and TRBJ2-2 for the parts outside the CDR3, the full variable domain is EAGVTQSPTHLIKTRGQQATLRCSPISGHTSVYWYQQALGLGLQFLLWYDEGEERNRGNFPPRFSGRQFPNYSSELNVNALELEDSALYLCASSLELAGGLTGELFFGEGSRLTVL.

The genes are TRBV5-1 and TRBJ1-6; a weak D match, TRBD1 (5 bases). This CDR3 contains 14 residues. Germline V gene data show CDR1 as SGHRS and CDR2 as YFSETQ. V was clipped by 5 bases and J by 5 bases, with 11 bases between them. CDR3 amino acids: CASRSRVDNSPLHF. As DNA, the CDR3 is TGCGCCAGCAGGTCCAGGGTGGATAATTCACCCCTCCACTTT.

The rearrangement links TRBV6-4 to TRBJ1-2, with a tentative D call TRBD1 (6 bases). CDR3 length: 14 amino acids. V was trimmed by 4 bases and J by 7 bases, leaving 16 bases between them. CDR1 is MRHNA, CDR2 SNTAGT, per germline. For the CDR3, the DNA is TGTGCCAGCAGTGCACAAACAGGGACCGCTGGCTACACCTTC. As protein: CASSAQTGTAGYTF.

Comment on this clone: Distinct nucleotide sequences in the sample also encode this CDR3. The chain couples TRBV20-1 to TRBJ2-7, with D unresolved. The CDR3 is made up of 11 amino acids. Trimming stripped 2 bases from V and 3 bases from J, with 5 bases between. The germline gives CDR1 DFQATT, CDR2 SNEGSKA (reference sequence). Here the CDR3 reads CSARRSYEQYF. CDR3 in DNA: TGCAGTGCTAGACGGAGCTACGAGCAGTACTTC.

The chain employs TRBV2 and TRBJ2-5, with a tentative D call TRBD2 (5 bases). Per the germline V gene, CDR1 is SNHLY and CDR2 is FYNNEI. Trimming pared 8 bases from V and 5 bases from J, leaving 18 bases between. The CDR3 covers 14 residues. The CDR3: CASLGGRSGETQYF. The CDR3 coding sequence is TGTGCCAGCTTGGGCGGGCGCTCCGGTGAGACCCAGTACTTC.

Of note for this clone: This may come from a read error, since a much larger clone is one base off. The rearrangement joins TRBV27 to TRBJ1-2; a weak D match, TRBD1 (5 bases). CDR3 size: 13 residues. CDR1 and CDR2 from the germline V gene are MNHEY and SMNVEV (reference sequence). The ends were cut back, 3 bases at V and 2 bases at J, with 7 bases in the middle. The CDR3 is CASSFAGNYGYTF. The CDR3 coding sequence is TGTGCCAGCAGTTTTGCAGGGAACTATGGCTACACCTTC.

The table lists this clone with a count of one. The chain employs TRBV30 and TRBJ1-4; TRBD1 is a possible D gene (6 bases). CDR3 length equals 12 residues. Germline V lookup: CDR1 GTSNPN, CDR2 SVGIG (reference sequence). The CDR3 protein is CSVVGQNEKLFF. CDR3 sequence (DNA): TGTTCCGTAGTAGGACAGAATGAAAAACTGTTTTTT.